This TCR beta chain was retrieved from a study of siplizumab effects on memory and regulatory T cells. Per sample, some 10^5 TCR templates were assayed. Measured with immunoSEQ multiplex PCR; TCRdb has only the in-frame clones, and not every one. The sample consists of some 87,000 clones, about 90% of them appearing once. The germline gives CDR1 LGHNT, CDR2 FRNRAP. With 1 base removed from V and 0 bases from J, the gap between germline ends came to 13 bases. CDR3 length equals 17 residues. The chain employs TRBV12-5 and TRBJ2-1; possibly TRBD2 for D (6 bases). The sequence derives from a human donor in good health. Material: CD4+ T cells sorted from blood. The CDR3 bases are TGTGCTAGTGGTTTGGCATCCGGGACTTCCTCCTACAATGAGCAGTTCTTC. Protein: CASGLASGTSSYNEQFF.